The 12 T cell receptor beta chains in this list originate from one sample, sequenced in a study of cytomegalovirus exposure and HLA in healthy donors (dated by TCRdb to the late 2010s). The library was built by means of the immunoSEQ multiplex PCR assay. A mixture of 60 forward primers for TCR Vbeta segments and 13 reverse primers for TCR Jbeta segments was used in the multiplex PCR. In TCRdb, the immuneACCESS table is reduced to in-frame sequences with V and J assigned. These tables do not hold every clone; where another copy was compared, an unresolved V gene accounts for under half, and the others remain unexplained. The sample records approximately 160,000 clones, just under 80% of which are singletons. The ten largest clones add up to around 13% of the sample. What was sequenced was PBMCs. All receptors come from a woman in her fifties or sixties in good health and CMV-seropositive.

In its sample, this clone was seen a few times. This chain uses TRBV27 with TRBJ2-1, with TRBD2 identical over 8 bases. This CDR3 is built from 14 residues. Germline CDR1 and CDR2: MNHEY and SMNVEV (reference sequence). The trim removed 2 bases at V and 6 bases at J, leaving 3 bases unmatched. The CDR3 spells CASSLVTSGNEQFF. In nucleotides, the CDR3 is TGTGCCAGCAGTTTAGTCACTAGCGGCAATGAGCAGTTCTTC.

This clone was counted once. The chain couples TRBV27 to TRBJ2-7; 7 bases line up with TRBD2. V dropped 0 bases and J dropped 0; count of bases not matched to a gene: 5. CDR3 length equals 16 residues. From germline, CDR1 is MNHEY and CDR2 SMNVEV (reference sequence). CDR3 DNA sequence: TGTGCCAGCAGTTTATCCCCCCGCGGGGGCTCCTACGAGCAGTACTTC. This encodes CASSLSPRGGSYEQYF.

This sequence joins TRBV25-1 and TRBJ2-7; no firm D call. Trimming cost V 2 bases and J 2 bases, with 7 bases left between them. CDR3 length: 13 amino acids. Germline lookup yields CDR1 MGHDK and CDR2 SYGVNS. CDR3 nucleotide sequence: TGTGCCAGCAGTGAACCAGTCCCCTACGAGCAGTACTTC. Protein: CASSEPVPYEQYF.

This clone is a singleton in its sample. CDR3 sequence reads: CASSIGGGASEAFF. The CDR3 region has the DNA TGCGCCAGCAGCATAGGAGGGGGCGCATCCGAAGCTTTCTTT. The rearrangement links TRBV5-1 to TRBJ1-1, with 7 bases that match TRBD1. Germline V gene data show CDR1 as SGHRS and CDR2 as YFSETQ. This CDR3 region has 14 residues. V was pared by 4 bases and J by 8 bases, with 11 bases of the junction left unmatched. Full variable domain (outside the CDR3, taken from reference TRBV5-1 and TRBJ1-1): KAGVTQTPRYLIKTRGQQVTLSCSPISGHRSVSWYQQTPGQGLQFLFEYFSETQRNKGNFPGRFSGRQFSNSRSEMNVSTLELGDSALYLCASSIGGGASEAFFGQGTRLTVV.

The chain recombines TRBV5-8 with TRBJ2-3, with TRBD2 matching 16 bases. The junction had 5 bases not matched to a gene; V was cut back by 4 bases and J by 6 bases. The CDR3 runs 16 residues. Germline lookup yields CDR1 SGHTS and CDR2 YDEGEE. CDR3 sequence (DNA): TGTGCCAGCAGCCAGGGACTAGCGGGGGGGCTGGATACGCAGTATTTT. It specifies CASSQGLAGGLDTQYF.

The CDR3 coding sequence is TGTGCCAGCAGCTTAGTAGGGCCTAGCGGCTCCTACGAGCAGTACTTC. Translation: CASSLVGPSGSYEQYF. The chain couples TRBV7-9 to TRBJ2-7; 7 positions agree with TRBD2. The CDR3 has 16 amino acids. Looked up from germline, CDR1 is SEHNR and CDR2 is FQNEAQ (reference sequence). With 1 base clipped from V and 0 bases from J, the junction kept 6 bases outside the gene matches.

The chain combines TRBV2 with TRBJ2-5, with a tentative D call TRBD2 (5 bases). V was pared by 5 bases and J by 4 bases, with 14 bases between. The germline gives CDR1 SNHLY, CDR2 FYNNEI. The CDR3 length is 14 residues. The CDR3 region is CASSPLGSRETQYF. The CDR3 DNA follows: TGTGCCAGCAGTCCCTTAGGGAGCAGAGAGACCCAGTACTTC.

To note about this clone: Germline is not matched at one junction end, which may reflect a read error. DNA for the CDR3: TGTTCCAGCAGCTTAGATAGCGGGGGCCCAAGCTCCTACAATGAGCAGTTCTTC. Amino acids: CSSSLDSGGPSSYNEQFF. This rearrangement joins TRBV7-9 to TRBJ2-1, with TRBD2 matching 9 bases. The V gene's germline CDR1 is SEHNR and CDR2 FQNEAQ (reference sequence). The CDR3 length is 18 residues.

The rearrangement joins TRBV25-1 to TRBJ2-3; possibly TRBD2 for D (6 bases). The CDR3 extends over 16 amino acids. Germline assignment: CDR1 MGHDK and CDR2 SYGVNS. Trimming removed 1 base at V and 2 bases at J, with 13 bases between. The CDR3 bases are TGTGCCAGCAGTGAATGGGGGGACTTGGCCACAGATACGCAGTATTTT. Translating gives CASSEWGDLATDTQYF.

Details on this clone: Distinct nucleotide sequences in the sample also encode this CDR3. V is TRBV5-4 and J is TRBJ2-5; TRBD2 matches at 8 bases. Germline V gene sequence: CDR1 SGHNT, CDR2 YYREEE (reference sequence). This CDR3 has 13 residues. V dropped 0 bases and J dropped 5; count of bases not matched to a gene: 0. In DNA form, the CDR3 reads TGTGCCAGCAGCTTGGCGGGGGGGGAGACCCAGTACTTC. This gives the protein CASSLAGGETQYF. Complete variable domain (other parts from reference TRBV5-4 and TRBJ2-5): ETGVTQSPTHLIKTRGQQVTLRCSSQSGHNTVSWYQQALGQGPQFIFQYYREEENGRGNFPPRFSGLQFPNYSSELNVNALELDDSALYLCASSLAGGETQYFGPGTRLLVL.

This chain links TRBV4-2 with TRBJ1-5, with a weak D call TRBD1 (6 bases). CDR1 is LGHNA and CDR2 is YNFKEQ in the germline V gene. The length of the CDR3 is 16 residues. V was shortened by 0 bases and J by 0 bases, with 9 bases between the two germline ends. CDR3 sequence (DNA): TGTGCCAGCAGCCAAGAACAGGGTTTTAGCAATCAGCCCCAGCATTTT. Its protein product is CASSQEQGFSNQPQHF.

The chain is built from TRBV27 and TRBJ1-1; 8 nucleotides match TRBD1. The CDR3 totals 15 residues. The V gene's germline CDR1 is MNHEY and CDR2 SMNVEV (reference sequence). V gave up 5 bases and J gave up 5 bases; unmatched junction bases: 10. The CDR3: CASSLDRGMGTEAFF. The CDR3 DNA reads TGTGCCAGCAGTCTAGACAGGGGAATGGGTACTGAAGCTTTCTTT.